The 9 T cell receptor beta chains listed next were all sequenced from one sample in a study of blood T cells in healthy people across ages. A second PCR, run for about 7 to 11 cycles, used a sample-barcoded 5' primer plus a J-beta primer mix. MiXCR was run by TCRdb on the 5' RACE reads, yielding one entry per CDR3 protein. The data show some 760,000 distinct CDR3 sequences, 20% to 30% seen once. The same sample was also studied in work on T cells of mothers and their children.

The source material was blood. The receptors shown here come from a boy under 18 in good health.

This clonotype was seen a handful of times. The chain employs TRBV20-1 and TRBJ2-5; 7 nucleotides agree with TRBD2. Germline CDR1 DFQATT, CDR2 SNEGSKA (reference sequence). This CDR3 comprises 12 residues. After removal of 5 bases from V and 3 bases from J, the junction contained 3 bases not matched to a gene. CDR3 sequence: CSAQAGKETQYF. The CDR3 region has the DNA TGCAGTGCTCAAGCGGGGAAAGAGACCCAGTACTTC.

This clonotype was seen a handful of times. The V gene is TRBV29-1, the J gene TRBJ1-1; D remains ambiguous. Trimming took 1 base from V and 3 from J, leaving 6 bases between them. The CDR3 length is 12 residues. CDR1 SQVTM and CDR2 ANQGSEA come from the germline V gene. The CDR3 region is CSVEGLDTEAFF. In DNA, the CDR3 is TGCAGCGTTGAAGGTCTAGACACTGAAGCTTTCTTT.

CDR3 sequence reads: CASSGTGATNEKLFF. The CDR3 DNA reads TGTGCCAGCAGCGGCACAGGCGCAACTAATGAAAAACTGTTTTTT. J is TRBJ1-4 and V is TRBV7-2; D possibly corresponds to TRBD1 (5 bases). The V gene's germline CDR1 is SGHTA and CDR2 FQGNSA. The CDR3 is 15 amino acids. The V end lost 5 bases, the J end lost 0 bases, and 10 bases lay between the germline ends.

In this sample, this clonotype turned up many times. The chain links TRBV7-2 to TRBJ1-1; D not certain. CDR3 length: 13 amino acids. Germline V lookup: CDR1 SGHTA, CDR2 FQGNSA. Trimming cost V 5 bases and J 1 base, with 8 bases left between them. As DNA, the CDR3 is TGTGCCAGCAGCAGAACACCGAACACTGAAGCTTTCTTT. Its translation is CASSRTPNTEAFF.

The V and J genes are TRBV7-9 and TRBJ2-5; D perhaps matches TRBD2 (7 bases). This CDR3 has 18 amino acids. Trimming pared 4 bases from V and 3 bases from J, leaving 24 bases between. Germline V lookup: CDR1 SEHNR, CDR2 FQNEAQ (reference sequence). The CDR3 bases are TGTGCCAGCAGCTCCGGGGGGCTCGATCCTCATTGGAAAGAGACCCAGTACTTC. Residues: CASSSGGLDPHWKETQYF.

The chain carries TRBV20-1 and TRBJ2-1; 8 nucleotides align to TRBD2. V was clipped by 3 bases and J by 4 bases; unmatched bases: 2. The CDR3 runs 13 residues. Germline V gives CDR1 DFQATT, CDR2 SNEGSKA (reference sequence). The CDR3 sequence: CSARTSEYNEQFF. As DNA, the CDR3 is TGCAGTGCTAGGACTAGCGAGTACAATGAGCAGTTCTTC.

This clonotype was seen more than once but under ten times. This chain links TRBV4-3 with TRBJ2-5; possibly TRBD1 or TRBD2 for D (6 bases each). The J call is doubtful: the DNA matches TRBJ2-7 better. Per germline, CDR1 LGHNA and CDR2 YSLEER. The CDR3 contains 15 residues. The CDR3 loop is CASSQDRGGPYEQYF. Here the CDR3 DNA reads TGCGCCAGCAGCCAAGATCGAGGGGGGCCCTACGAGCAGTACTTC.

This clonotype was counted many times. The rearrangement links TRBV24-1 to TRBJ2-5; D remains unclear. V was clipped by 8 bases and J by 2 bases, with 8 bases between them. The CDR3 length is 12 residues. Germline CDR1 reads KGHDR; CDR2 reads SFDVKD. The CDR3 sequence is CATMGTQETQYF. The CDR3 DNA reads TGTGCCACCATGGGAACACAAGAGACCCAGTACTTC.

The chain has TRBV5-1 and TRBJ1-1; 7 positions agree with TRBD1. J lost 0 bases, V lost 0 bases, and 11 bases had no gene match. CDR1 is SGHRS and CDR2 is YFSETQ in the germline V gene. The CDR3 has 18 amino acids. The CDR3 coding sequence is TGCGCCAGCAGCTTGGGACCCGACAGGGCCCCGTTGAACACTGAAGCTTTCTTT. Protein product: CASSLGPDRAPLNTEAFF.